This T cell receptor beta chain is drawn from a study of control samples from healthy donors and cancer patients. Generated by immunoSEQ multiplex PCR, the TCRdb table keeps only in-frame clones and is missing some. The sample lists 170,000 or so clones; over 85% were seen once. The germline V gene encodes CDR1 SGHVS and CDR2 FQNEAQ. The V gene lost 2 bases and the J gene lost 5 bases, with 21 bases spanning the gap. The CDR3 has 18 amino acids. The sequenced material came from blood. The receptor comes from a man aged 18 to 30 in good health. The gene calls are TRBV7-8 and TRBJ2-2, with D perhaps matching TRBD2 (6 bases). CDR3 in amino acids: CASSLMQAGRGLTGELFF. CDR3 sequence (DNA): TGTGCCAGCAGCTTAATGCAGGCAGGGCGGGGTCTGACCGGGGAGCTGTTTTTT.